This T cell receptor beta chain was identified during a study of T cell repertoires in cytomegalovirus infection. Study-level background: In the study, CMV epitopes included recently identified HLA-C-restricted and well-studied HLA-B-restricted ones. Public TCR beta signatures provided an indication of both CMV infection and a matching HLA type.

TCRdb independently ran MiXCR on the reads; one entry per CDR3 protein. The repertoire holds around 900,000 distinct CDR3 sequences, approximately 31% seen once, with more than 13% in the top ten. Findings and limits, study-wide: People with CMV and the relevant HLA were identified by cumulative public TCR beta family frequency. Dominant in the ex vivo response were TCR beta clonotypes restricted by HLA-C and specific for CMV.

To note about this clonotype: Its target is not known.

The V gene's germline CDR1 is SEHNR and CDR2 FQNEAQ (reference sequence). CDR3 length: 14 residues. V lost 4 bases, J lost 5 bases, and 14 bases lay in between. This chain connects TRBV7-9 to TRBJ1-2; a weak D match, TRBD1 (5 bases). This sample comprised cultured CD8+ T cells from PBMCs, obtained from culture after CMV antigen stimulation. This TCR was recovered from a human donor in good health (CMV status not recorded). Some clones in this sample may be carry-over from other donors' samples. CDR3 region: CASSSGVHTYGYTF. The CDR3 region has the DNA TGTGCCAGCAGCTCGGGGGTGCATACTTATGGCTACACCTTC.